Listed here are 5 T cell receptor beta chains from one sample, sequenced in a study of shared clonotypes between healthy human individuals (TCRdb year 2020). For the CD8 naive samples, CD45RO-negative cells were positively selected for CCR7, yielding a CD45RA+CCR7+ population from which TemRA cells were excluded. The library was generated by the immunoSEQ multiplex PCR assay. Imported from immuneACCESS, the table was reduced by TCRdb to in-frame sequences with V and J called. These copies leave out some clones; in studies compared against another copy, an unresolved V gene accounts for under half, and the cause of the remainder is not known. A total of under 600,000 clones appear in this sample, about 98% of them only once. In total, the top ten clones hold 0.3% of the sample. The source material was naive CD8+ T cells sorted from blood. What this sample's cell subset or site label stands for: CD45RA+CCR7+. All receptors come from a man aged 25-45 years in good health.

This rearrangement joins TRBV27 to TRBJ2-1, with 11 bases that match TRBD2. Germline V lookup: CDR1 MNHEY, CDR2 SMNVEV (reference sequence). The CDR3 covers 15 residues. V shed 6 bases and J 4 bases; nucleotides not matched to a gene: 5. The DNA for the CDR3 is TGTGCCAGCAGACCCGGGACTAGCGGTTACAATGAGCAGTTCTTC. It translates to CASRPGTSGYNEQFF.

This clone was counted a single time. This chain uses TRBV7-2 with TRBJ2-7, with a weak D call TRBD2 (6 bases). Trimming removed 5 bases from V and 4 bases from J, with 18 bases in between. The V gene's germline CDR1 is SGHTA and CDR2 FQGNSA. CDR3 length equals 15 residues. The CDR3, as DNA: TGTGCCAGCAGCCAACCCGACGGGGGTATGTACGAGCAGTACTTC. Residues: CASSQPDGGMYEQYF.

This chain uses TRBV6-5 with TRBJ2-7; D gene ambiguous. The CDR3 totals 13 residues. With 0 bases removed from V and 2 bases from J, the gap between germline ends came to 5 bases. The germline CDR1 and CDR2 sequences are MNHEY and SVGAGI. CDR3 sequence reads: CASSYSDPYEQYF. The CDR3 DNA sequence: TGTGCCAGCAGTTACTCGGACCCCTACGAGCAGTACTTC.

The chain links TRBV5-1 to TRBJ2-7; the D gene is possibly TRBD2 (5 bases). Per germline, CDR1 SGHRS and CDR2 YFSETQ. CDR3 length: 15 residues. V dropped 0 bases and J dropped 6 bases, with 16 bases sitting between them. CDR3 sequence reads: CASSLGPGNPSEQYF. CDR3 DNA: TGCGCCAGCAGCTTGGGGCCGGGAAATCCTTCCGAGCAGTACTTC.

This clone was picked up one time. V and J are TRBV7-9 and TRBJ1-2; D uncertain. Germline V lookup: CDR1 SEHNR, CDR2 FQNEAQ (reference sequence). V dropped 2 bases and J dropped 7 bases, with 11 bases sitting between them. The CDR3 spans 13 residues. The CDR3 loop reads CASSLTPDLGYTF. The DNA of the CDR3 is TGTGCCAGCAGCTTAACCCCTGACCTTGGCTACACCTTC.